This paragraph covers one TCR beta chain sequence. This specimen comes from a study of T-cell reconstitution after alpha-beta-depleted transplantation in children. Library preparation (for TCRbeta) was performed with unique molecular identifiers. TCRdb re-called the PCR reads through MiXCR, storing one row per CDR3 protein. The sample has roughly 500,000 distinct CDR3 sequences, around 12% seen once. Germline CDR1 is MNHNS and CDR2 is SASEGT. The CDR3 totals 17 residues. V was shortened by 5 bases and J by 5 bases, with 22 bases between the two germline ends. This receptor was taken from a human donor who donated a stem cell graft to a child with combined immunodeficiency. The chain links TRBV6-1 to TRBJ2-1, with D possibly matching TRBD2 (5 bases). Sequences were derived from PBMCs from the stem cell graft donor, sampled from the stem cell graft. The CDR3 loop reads CASSKSKGAAFNNEQFF. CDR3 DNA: TGTGCCAGCAGTAAGAGTAAAGGAGCGGCCTTTAACAATGAGCAGTTCTTC.